The 30 T cell receptor beta chains presented below share a single source sample, sequenced in a study of early T cells in non-severe SARS-CoV-2 infection. Each CDR3 protein gets one entry after TCRdb re-called the 5' RACE reads with MiXCR. The table lists tens of thousands of distinct CDR3 sequences, 6.3% of them singletons, with under 7.5% in the top ten. Sequencing was carried out using whole blood. The receptor source for this set is an adult who was a healthcare worker with PCR-confirmed SARS-CoV-2 infection or an uninfected control (not recorded which).

Many counts were recorded for this clonotype. The chain recombines TRBV3-1 with TRBJ1-2, with 8 bases fitting TRBD1. Germline V lookup: CDR1 LGHDT, CDR2 YNNKEL (reference sequence). The length of the CDR3 is 14 residues. Losses at the gene ends were 7 bases for V and 4 bases for J; bases not matched to a gene: 8. CDR3 sequence reads: CASTWGQAGYGYTF. The CDR3 DNA sequence: TGTGCCAGCACCTGGGGACAGGCTGGCTATGGCTACACCTTC. The full variable domain, rest sourced from reference TRBV3-1 and TRBJ1-2, is DTAVSQTPKYLVTQMGNDKSIKCEQNLGHDTMYWYKQDSKKFLKIMFSYNNKELIINETVPNRFSPKSPDKAHLNLHINSLELGDSAVYFCASTWGQAGYGYTFGSGTRLTVV.

The chain employs TRBV28 and TRBJ1-1; no clear D. Germline loops: CDR1 MDHEN, CDR2 SYDVKM. Trimming left V 6 bases short and J 0 bases short, with 11 bases between. This CDR3 is 14 amino acids long. In DNA, the CDR3 is TGTGCCAGCAGACGAGGAGTTATGAACACTGAAGCTTTCTTT. It specifies CASRRGVMNTEAFF.

This clonotype was seen at least ten times. The chain has TRBV28 and TRBJ2-3; 10 bases are shared with TRBD2. The CDR3 covers 14 residues. Trimming at V came to 6 bases and at J to 4 bases, leaving 4 bases not matched to a gene. The germline gives CDR1 MDHEN, CDR2 SYDVKM. CDR3 coding DNA: TGTGCCAGCAGGATAGCGGGAGGCCCAGATACGCAGTATTTT. Translated: CASRIAGGPDTQYF.

The table lists this clonotype with a few counts. This sequence joins TRBV11-2 and TRBJ1-5, with 10 bases fitting TRBD1. With 5 bases clipped from V and 2 bases from J, the junction kept 9 bases outside the gene matches. This CDR3 is built from 17 residues. Germline V gene data show CDR1 as SGHAT and CDR2 as FQNNGV. The CDR3 region has the DNA TGTGCCAGCAGCACCAAAACCGGGACAGGGGGCAATCAGCCCCAGCATTTT. Its protein is CASSTKTGTGGNQPQHF. The complete variable domain, with remaining parts taken from reference TRBV11-2 and TRBJ1-5, reads EAGVAQSPRYKIIEKRQSVAFWCNPISGHATLYWYQQILGQGPKLLIQFQNNGVVDDSQLPKDRFSAERLKGVDSTLKIQPAKLEDSAVYLCASSTKTGTGGNQPQHFGDGTRLSIL.

This chain links TRBV3-1 with TRBJ2-1; the match to TRBD2 covers 15 bases. CDR3 length: 19 residues. Germline CDR1 reads LGHDT; CDR2 reads YNNKEL (reference sequence). V lost 1 base and J lost 6; bases outside the gene matches: 10. The CDR3 bases are TGTGCCAGCAGCCAAGTTCCGCCGGGACTAGCGGGAGGACCCAATGAGCAGTTCTTC. This codes for CASSQVPPGLAGGPNEQFF.

Many counts were recorded for this clonotype. This chain links TRBV12-3 or TRBV12-4 with TRBJ2-7; 7 nucleotides agree with TRBD2. With 3 bases clipped from V and 7 bases from J, the junction kept 12 bases outside the gene matches. The CDR3 consists of 15 residues. The CDR3 here is CASSFKSGLRGEQYF. The CDR3 nucleotides are TGTGCCAGCAGTTTCAAGTCGGGACTAAGGGGTGAGCAGTACTTC.

At least ten counts were recorded for this clonotype. The chain carries TRBV20-1 and TRBJ2-4; 9 nucleotides align to TRBD1. The junction had 6 bases not matched to a gene; V was cut back by 2 bases and J by 7 bases. The CDR3 extends over 14 amino acids. The germline V gene has CDR1 DFQATT and CDR2 SNEGSKA (reference sequence). The CDR3 is CSARTGGATNIQYF. The DNA of the CDR3 is TGCAGTGCTAGAACAGGGGGCGCGACGAACATTCAGTACTTC.

This clonotype appeared once. This rearrangement joins TRBV7-6 to TRBJ2-1; D remains ambiguous. The CDR3 loop spans 13 amino acids. Trimming stripped 5 bases from V and 9 bases from J, with 14 bases between. The germline V gene encodes CDR1 SGHVS and CDR2 FNYEAQ. The CDR3 loop reads CASSLLSSREQFF. CDR3 bases: TGTGCCAGCAGCCTCCTTAGCAGCCGTGAGCAGTTCTTC. The whole variable domain, filled in from reference TRBV7-6 and TRBJ2-1, reads GAGVSQSPRYKVTKRGQDVALRCDPISGHVSLYWYRQALGQGPEFLTYFNYEAQQDKSGLPNDRFSAERPEGSISTLTIQRTEQRDSAMYRCASSLLSSREQFFGPGTRLTVL.

This clonotype was seen more than once but under ten times. The chain combines TRBV7-6 with TRBJ2-4; D is unclear. CDR1 is SGHVS, CDR2 FNYEAQ, per germline. Trimming took 7 bases from V and 5 from J, leaving 9 bases between them. This CDR3 spans 12 amino acids. The CDR3 bases are TGTGCCAGCATGGGTTCCGAAAACATTCAGTACTTC. This encodes CASMGSENIQYF.

This clonotype has only a few counts. The gene calls are TRBV2 and TRBJ2-1; D is unclear. Germline loops: CDR1 SNHLY, CDR2 FYNNEI. The ends were cut back, 7 bases at V and 10 bases at J, with 11 bases in the middle. This CDR3 has 11 residues. In DNA, the CDR3 is TGTGCCAGCACCCCGGCCGCAGAGCAGTTCTTC. It yields the protein CASTPAAEQFF.

At least ten counts were recorded for this clonotype. The chain has TRBV7-3 and TRBJ2-7, with a tentative D call TRBD2 (6 bases). This CDR3 region has 14 residues. Germline CDR1 reads SGHTA; CDR2 reads FQGTGA. V lost 2 bases to trimming and J lost 2 bases, with 10 bases between them. The CDR3 DNA sequence: TGTGCCAGCAGCTTATCCGGGAGCGCCTACGAGCAGTACTTC. Amino acids: CASSLSGSAYEQYF. Using reference TRBV7-3 and TRBJ2-7 for the parts outside the CDR3, the full variable domain is GAGVSQTPSNKVTEKGKYVELRCDPISGHTALYWYRQSLGQGPEFLIYFQGTGAADDSGLPNDRFFAVRPEGSVSTLKIQRTERGDSAVYLCASSLSGSAYEQYFGPGTRLTVT.

Ten or more counts support this clonotype. The CDR3 sequence: CASSQDPSYSNEQFF. In nucleotides, the CDR3 is TGTGCCAGCAGCCAAGATCCTAGCTACAGCAATGAGCAGTTCTTC. The chain is built from TRBV3-1 and TRBJ2-1, with a weak D call TRBD2 (5 bases). V was clipped by 0 bases and J by 6 bases, with 12 bases between them. This CDR3 spans 15 amino acids. Per the germline V gene, CDR1 is LGHDT and CDR2 is YNNKEL (reference sequence).

This clonotype was seen repeatedly, ten times or more. This rearrangement joins TRBV19 to TRBJ2-7; TRBD1 agrees at 8 bases. This CDR3 is 13 amino acids long. With 7 bases clipped from V and 5 bases from J, the junction kept 7 bases outside the gene matches. Germline V lookup: CDR1 LNHDA, CDR2 SQIVND (reference sequence). CDR3 region: CASTRGQGNEQYF. Here the CDR3 DNA reads TGTGCCAGTACTCGTGGACAGGGAAACGAGCAGTACTTC. Full variable domain (missing parts from reference TRBV19 and TRBJ2-7): DGGITQSPKYLFRKEGQNVTLSCEQNLNHDAMYWYRQDPGQGLRLIYYSQIVNDFQKGDIAEGYSVSREKKESFPLTVTSAQKNPTAFYLCASTRGQGNEQYFGPGTRLTVT.

This clonotype was counted at least ten times. The CDR3 loop reads CSARWTRREQYF. The CDR3 DNA sequence: TGCAGTGCTAGGTGGACTCGTCGGGAGCAGTACTTC. The chain links TRBV20-1 to TRBJ2-7; possibly TRBD2 for D (5 bases). The V end lost 3 bases, the J end lost 7 bases, and 13 bases lay between the germline ends. Germline V CDR1 and CDR2: DFQATT, SNEGSKA (reference sequence). CDR3 length: 12 amino acids.

This clonotype was observed a handful of times. This chain links TRBV15 with TRBJ1-1; D remains ambiguous. This CDR3 is built from 12 residues. Trimming cost V 1 base and J 4 bases, with 4 bases left between them. Germline values: CDR1 LNHNV, CDR2 YYDKDF (reference sequence). CDR3 bases: TGTGCCACCAGCAGAGCCGGCACTGAAGCTTTCTTT. Its translation is CATSRAGTEAFF. Based on the CDR3 plus reference TRBV15 and TRBJ1-1, the full variable domain is DAMVIQNPRYQVTQFGKPVTLSCSQTLNHNVMYWYQQKSSQAPKLLFHYYDKDFNNEADTPDNFQSRRPNTSFCFLDIRSPGLGDTAMYLCATSRAGTEAFFGQGTRLTVV.

This clonotype was counted many times. The rearrangement joins TRBV14 to TRBJ2-3; 8 bases align to TRBD2. Germline CDR1 is SGHDN and CDR2 is FVKESK. After removal of 4 bases from V and 2 bases from J, the junction contained 2 bases not matched to a gene. The CDR3 has 14 amino acids. The CDR3 sequence is CASSLGLATDTQYF. The CDR3, as DNA: TGTGCCAGCAGCCTTGGACTAGCCACAGATACGCAGTATTTT.

There are a few counts of this clonotype. This chain uses TRBV11-2 with TRBJ2-7, with 7 bases fitting TRBD1. Germline V lookup: CDR1 SGHAT, CDR2 FQNNGV. The CDR3 runs 16 residues. With V trimmed by 5 bases and J by 3 bases, 13 bases remained unmatched. CDR3 protein: CASSPISRQGNYEQYF. The CDR3 DNA is TGTGCCAGCAGCCCAATTTCCCGACAGGGCAACTACGAGCAGTACTTC.

This sequence joins TRBV28 and TRBJ2-1, with a weak D call TRBD1 (8 bases). In germline, CDR1 is MDHEN, CDR2 SYDVKM. Trimming removed 7 bases from V and 1 base from J, with 14 bases in between. The CDR3 has 15 residues. CDR3 protein: CASNEQGGSYNEQFF. The CDR3 DNA is TGTGCCAGCAACGAACAGGGGGGGTCCTACAATGAGCAGTTCTTC.

This clonotype was observed many times. The rearrangement joins TRBV10-2 to TRBJ2-7; D unclear. Trimming removed 4 bases at V and 2 bases at J, with 12 bases between. Germline assignment: CDR1 WSHSY and CDR2 SAAADI. The CDR3 is made up of 14 amino acids. In DNA, the CDR3 is TGCGCCAGCAGTGCGGAGCCGTCTACCTACGAGCAGTACTTC. Amino acid sequence: CASSAEPSTYEQYF.

This clonotype was counted a few times. The chain employs TRBV30 and TRBJ1-2, with no clear D. The CDR3 runs to 13 residues. Trimming shortened V by 2 bases and J by 4 bases, and 11 bases separated the two germline ends. The germline V gene encodes CDR1 GTSNPN and CDR2 SVGIG (reference sequence). This CDR3 reads CAWSPSFIYGYTF. As DNA, the CDR3 is TGTGCCTGGAGTCCCTCATTTATCTATGGCTACACCTTC.

The chain recombines TRBV29-1 with TRBJ2-5; D is uncertain. Germline CDR1 is SQVTM and CDR2 is ANQGSEA. The CDR3 consists of 14 residues. V dropped 6 bases and J dropped 1 base, with 15 bases sitting between them. The CDR3 DNA follows: TGCAGCGTCGCTGAAAGATTAATCCAAGAGACCCAGTACTTC. Protein product: CSVAERLIQETQYF.

This clonotype has at least ten counts. The rearrangement joins TRBV20-1 to TRBJ2-7, with D perhaps matching TRBD1 (6 bases). Trimming cost V 1 base and J 0 bases, with 7 bases left between them. The length of the CDR3 is 13 residues. Per germline, CDR1 DFQATT and CDR2 SNEGSKA (reference sequence). This CDR3 is CSARGTASYEQYF. CDR3 nucleotides: TGCAGTGCTAGAGGGACAGCCTCCTACGAGCAGTACTTC.

This clonotype was seen repeatedly, ten times or more. The rearrangement links TRBV10-3 to TRBJ2-2; TRBD1 matches at 7 bases. Germline lookup yields CDR1 ENHRY and CDR2 SYGVKD. The trim removed 5 bases at V and 5 bases at J, leaving 8 bases unmatched. The CDR3 has 15 residues. The chain's CDR3 is CAISPGQSLTGELFF. The DNA of the CDR3 is TGTGCCATCAGTCCGGGACAGAGTTTGACCGGGGAGCTGTTTTTT.

The table lists this clonotype with many counts. The chain joins TRBV10-3 to TRBJ2-7; no firm D call. The CDR3 has 14 residues. Between the trimmed V and J ends, which lost 5 bases and 2 bases, there was a span of 13 bases. CDR1 is ENHRY and CDR2 is SYGVKD in the germline V gene. The CDR3 DNA is TGTGCCATCAGTACCGGCCCGCCGCCCTACGAGCAGTACTTC. Translated: CAISTGPPPYEQYF.

This clonotype was detected ten times or more. The chain couples TRBV13 to TRBJ1-1, with 10 positions matching TRBD1. Germline CDR1 is PRHDT and CDR2 is FYEKMQ (reference sequence). J was trimmed by 4 bases and V by 2 bases; bases with no gene match: 1. The length of the CDR3 is 14 residues. CDR3 sequence (DNA): TGTGCCAGCAGCTTAAGGGACAGGGGCACTGAAGCTTTCTTT. Translating gives CASSLRDRGTEAFF.

This clonotype was observed a few times. The chain combines TRBV5-1 with TRBJ2-5; D unclear. This CDR3 region has 12 residues. V lost 1 base and J 3 bases, leaving 4 bases between the germline ends. Germline assignment: CDR1 SGHRS and CDR2 YFSETQ. As DNA, the CDR3 is TGCGCCAGCAGCTTGTTGGAAGAGACCCAGTACTTC. It codes for CASSLLEETQYF.

This clonotype was recorded many times. The V and J genes are TRBV28 and TRBJ1-5; TRBD1 is a possible D gene (6 bases). The CDR3 sequence is 15 residues long. Germline CDR1 is MDHEN and CDR2 is SYDVKM. Deletions cut 5 bases from V and 7 bases from J, with 18 bases between. CDR3 nucleotides: TGTGCCAGCAGTGACTCGGGGGGCTCGAGACAGCCCCAGCATTTT. It codes for CASSDSGGSRQPQHF.

This clonotype was seen more than once but under ten times. The CDR3 DNA is TGTGCCAGCAGCCAAGCTCACCGGGGAACTGAAGCTTTCTTT. This codes for CASSQAHRGTEAFF. The chain couples TRBV3-1 to TRBJ1-1; D uncertain. The CDR3 is 14 amino acids. The V and J ends lost 1 base and 5 bases respectively, with 11 bases between them. Germline CDR1 is LGHDT and CDR2 is YNNKEL (reference sequence).

This clonotype occurred a few times. The J gene is TRBJ1-2, the V gene TRBV6-6; D is unresolved. The CDR3 sequence is 14 residues long. Trimming shortened V by 5 bases and J by 3 bases, and 13 bases separated the two germline ends. CDR1 and CDR2 (germline): MNHNY, SVGAGI (reference sequence). CDR3 amino acids: CASSRGQRDYGYTF. The CDR3 DNA is TGTGCCAGCAGTAGAGGGCAACGGGACTATGGCTACACCTTC.

The CDR3 DNA reads as TGCAGTGCAAGCCGGGACAGGGGGCGCAATACGCAGTATTTT. It encodes CSASRDRGRNTQYF. This chain links TRBV20-1 with TRBJ2-3; 12 bases agree with TRBD1. Germline V CDR1 and CDR2: DFQATT, SNEGSKA (reference sequence). CDR3 length: 14 residues. Trimming took 6 bases from V and 7 from J; bases not matched to a gene: 8.